The rows below give T cell receptor beta chains drawn from one sample of a study of graft-versus-host responses after intestinal transplantation. Profiling relied on immunoSEQ multiplex PCR, and the TCRdb table lists in-frame clones only, not all of them. The table includes about 14,000 clones, 30% to 35% detected once. The sequences come from alloreactive CD4+ T cells from a mixed lymphocyte reaction culture, collected before intestinal transplant. The receptors here all came from a human patient who received an intestinal transplant. Both conserved end residues are part of each CDR3. D genes are given only for firm matches. Only some rows state a clone size, as once, few, many or a class for expanded clones.

CDR3 length,J gene,V gene,D gene,clone size,CDR3 protein,CDR3 DNA
12,TRBJ2-7,TRBV6-9,.,.,CASSRVKNEQYF,TGTGCCAGCAGCAGGGTAAAGAACGAGCAGTACTTC
13,TRBJ1-2,TRBV10-3,TRBD1,medium-sized,CAITTTGSYGYTF,TGTGCCATCACCACGACAGGGAGCTATGGCTACACCTTC
15,TRBJ1-6,TRBV9,TRBD1,once,CASSVGGTGDSPLHF,TGTGCCAGCAGCGTAGGAGGGACAGGGGATTCACCCCTCCACTTT
15,TRBJ2-1,TRBV5-3,TRBD2,few,CARSPGLAGVDEQFF,TGTGCCAGAAGCCCGGGACTAGCGGGAGTGGATGAGCAGTTCTTC
11,TRBJ2-1,TRBV29-1,.,few,CSVVNYNEQFF,TGCAGCGTTGTTAACTACAATGAGCAGTTCTTC
14,TRBJ2-7,TRBV2,.,medium-sized,CASSSESYSYEQYF,TGTGCCAGCAGTTCGGAGTCATACTCCTACGAGCAGTACTTC
12,TRBJ1-1,TRBV6-5,.,few,CASSPRDTEAFF,TGTGCCAGCAGTCCCCGGGATACCGAAGCTTTCTTT
13,TRBJ2-1,TRBV9,.,few,CASSVGSYNEQFF,TGTGCCAGCAGCGTCGGGTCCTACAATGAGCAGTTCTTC
14,TRBJ2-5,TRBV7-2,.,.,CASSLGPGRATWYF,TGTGCCAGCAGCTTAGGCCCTGGTAGGGCAACTTGGTACTTC
13,TRBJ2-5,TRBV18,TRBD2,.,CASSPIAGETQYF,TGTGCCAGCTCACCTATAGCGGGAGAGACCCAGTACTTC
15,TRBJ1-5,TRBV21-1,.,.,CASSKGFRHNQPQHF,TGTGCCAGCAGCAAAGGGTTCAGGCACAATCAGCCCCAGCATTTT
14,TRBJ2-7,TRBV5-1,.,.,CASSQGPAPYEQYF,TGCGCCAGCAGCCAGGGACCCGCTCCCTACGAGCAGTACTTC
14,TRBJ2-7,TRBV29-1,TRBD1,.,CSVETGTGGNEQYF,TGCAGCGTTGAAACCGGGACAGGGGGCAACGAGCAGTACTTC
13,TRBJ2-7,TRBV6-6,TRBD1,.,CASTETGAYEQYF,TGTGCCAGCACAGAGACAGGGGCCTACGAGCAGTACTTC
16,TRBJ2-7,TRBV10-3,TRBD2,few,CAISDRLAESSYEQYF,TGTGCCATCAGTGACCGACTAGCGGAGAGCTCCTACGAGCAGTACTTC
16,TRBJ2-3,TRBV5-4,TRBD2,.,CASSRGLAGTTDTQYF,TGTGCCAGCAGCCGGGGACTAGCGGGAACCACAGATACGCAGTATTTT
13,TRBJ1-1,TRBV7-7,.,few,CASSLMGGTEAFF,TGTGCCAGCAGCCTCATGGGGGGCACTGAAGCTTTCTTT
16,TRBJ2-7,TRBV19,.,.,CASRTHRQARSYEQYF,TGTGCCAGTAGAACCCACCGACAGGCACGCTCCTACGAGCAGTACTTC
15,TRBJ2-7,TRBV15,TRBD1,.,CATSRDLQGAGEQYF,TGTGCCACCAGCAGAGATTTACAGGGGGCGGGGGAGCAGTACTTC
14,TRBJ2-7,TRBV19,.,.,CASSINGAFYEQYF,TGTGCCAGTAGTATTAATGGGGCCTTCTACGAGCAGTACTTC
14,TRBJ2-7,TRBV27,TRBD1,.,CASSRTGLTYEQYF,TGTGCCAGCAGCCGGACAGGGCTTACCTACGAGCAGTACTTC
12,TRBJ1-1,TRBV11-1,.,.,CASSFTNTEAFF,TGTGCCAGCAGCTTTACGAACACTGAAGCTTTCTTT
16,TRBJ2-3,TRBV6-6,TRBD2,.,CASRYPSGRSTDTQYF,TGTGCCAGCAGATACCCTAGCGGGAGGAGCACAGATACGCAGTATTTT
16,TRBJ2-7,TRBV6-5,.,.,CASSYGGRGVPYEQYF,TGTGCCAGCAGTTACGGGGGGCGCGGAGTCCCCTACGAGCAGTACTTC
16,TRBJ2-3,TRBV10-1,TRBD1,.,CASSARTGTGTDTQYF,TGCGCCAGCAGTGCTAGGACAGGAACGGGAACAGATACGCAGTATTTT
18,TRBJ2-3,TRBV5-4,TRBD2,.,CASSLGGLAGDGTDTQYF,TGTGCCAGCAGCTTGGGAGGACTAGCGGGAGATGGGACAGATACGCAGTATTTT
14,TRBJ2-7,TRBV5-4,.,once,CASSLAGRDHEQYF,TGTGCCAGCAGCTTGGCCGGCAGGGACCACGAGCAGTACTTC
12,TRBJ1-1,TRBV2,.,.,CASSEENTEAFF,TGTGCCAGCAGTGAAGAGAACACTGAAGCTTTCTTT
11,TRBJ2-2,TRBV28,.,few,CASSVTGELFF,TGTGCCAGCAGCGTGACAGGGGAGCTGTTTTTT
13,TRBJ1-1,TRBV2,.,medium-sized,CASSNGGAGLAFF,TGTGCCAGCTCCAACGGGGGGGCAGGGCTAGCTTTCTTT
14,TRBJ1-4,TRBV5-4,.,.,CASSGGGVNEKLFF,TGTGCCAGCAGCGGCGGGGGGGTTAATGAAAAACTGTTTTTT
17,TRBJ1-6,TRBV5-1,.,.,CASSLQLQQSYNSPLHF,TGCGCCAGCAGCTTGCAACTCCAGCAATCCTATAATTCACCCCTCCACTTT
12,TRBJ2-4,TRBV11-1,.,few,CASSLRGTVQYF,TGTGCCAGCAGCTTAAGGGGGACGGTTCAGTACTTC
15,TRBJ2-1,TRBV9,TRBD2,.,CASSPTGTRGNEQFF,TGTGCCAGCAGCCCTACCGGGACTAGAGGCAATGAGCAGTTCTTC
17,TRBJ1-2,TRBV5-3,TRBD1,.,CASGQGARHESNYGYTF,TGTGCCAGTGGTCAGGGGGCCCGACATGAGTCTAACTATGGCTACACCTTC
14,TRBJ1-1,TRBV5-1,.,.,CASSLGGMNTEAFF,TGCGCCAGCAGCTTGGGAGGGATGAACACTGAAGCTTTCTTT
16,TRBJ2-7,TRBV13,TRBD2,medium-sized,CASSSTSSGLSYEQYF,TGTGCCAGCAGCTCAACCTCTAGCGGGCTCTCCTACGAGCAGTACTTC
15,TRBJ2-5,TRBV5-1,TRBD1,.,CASSENTGGGETQYF,TGCGCCAGCAGTGAAAACACAGGGGGCGGAGAGACCCAGTACTTC
11,TRBJ2-7,TRBV20-1,.,few,CSARSSYEQYF,TGCAGTGCTAGGAGTAGCTACGAGCAGTACTTC